The clone carrying this T cell receptor beta chain was observed many times. Its matching antigen is unknown. The ends were cut back, 5 bases at V and 10 bases at J, with 12 bases in the middle. Germline V gene sequence: CDR1 SGHVS, CDR2 FQNEAQ. There are 11 residues in the CDR3. These data belong to a study of early T cells in non-severe SARS-CoV-2 infection. Whole-study context: Bulk RNA from unsorted whole blood was sequenced; chains were unpaired. Study-level results: VDJdb-based matching was biased toward anti-spike CD8 responses and missed private and CD4 specificities.

Unique molecular identifiers were affixed to single, distinct cDNA molecules. A single record per CDR3 protein comes from TCRdb applying MiXCR to the 5' RACE reads. The table shows 45,000 to 70,000 distinct CDR3 sequences, with roughly 7.1% occurring only once. This material consisted of whole blood, taken at baseline. This clonotype originated in an adult who was a healthcare worker with PCR-confirmed SARS-CoV-2 infection or an uninfected control (not recorded which). The rearrangement joins TRBV7-8 to TRBJ2-7; D is ambiguous. The CDR3 DNA reads TGTGCCAGCAGCCACGGCGTTGAACAGTACTTC. Protein product: CASSHGVEQYF. The variable domain in full, with the rest retrieved from reference TRBV7-8 and TRBJ2-7, is GAGVSQSPRYKVAKRGQDVALRCDPISGHVSLFWYQQALGQGPEFLTYFQNEAQLDKSGLPSDRFFAERPEGSVSTLKIQRTQQEDSAVYLCASSHGVEQYFGPGTRLTVT.